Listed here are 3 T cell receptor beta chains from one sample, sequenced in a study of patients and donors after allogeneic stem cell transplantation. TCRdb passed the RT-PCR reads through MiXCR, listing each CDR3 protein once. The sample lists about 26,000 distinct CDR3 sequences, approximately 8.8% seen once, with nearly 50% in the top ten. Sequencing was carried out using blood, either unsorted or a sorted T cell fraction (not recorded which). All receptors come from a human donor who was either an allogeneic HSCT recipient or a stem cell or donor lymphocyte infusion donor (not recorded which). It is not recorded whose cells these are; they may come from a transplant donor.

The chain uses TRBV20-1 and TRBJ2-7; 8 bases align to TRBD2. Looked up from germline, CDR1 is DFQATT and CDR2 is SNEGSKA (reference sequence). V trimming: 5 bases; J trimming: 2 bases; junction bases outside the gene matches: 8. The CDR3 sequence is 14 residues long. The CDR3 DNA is TGCAGTGCTCAAAGCGGGGGAGGGGCCTACGAGCAGTACTTC. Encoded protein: CSAQSGGGAYEQYF.

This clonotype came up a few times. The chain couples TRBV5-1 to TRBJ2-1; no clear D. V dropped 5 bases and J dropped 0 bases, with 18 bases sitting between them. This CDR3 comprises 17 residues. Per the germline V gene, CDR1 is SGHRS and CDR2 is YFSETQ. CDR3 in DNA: TGCGCCAGCAGTTACTCCGGACCCGCGAGCTCCTACAATGAGCAGTTCTTC. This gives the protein CASSYSGPASSYNEQFF.

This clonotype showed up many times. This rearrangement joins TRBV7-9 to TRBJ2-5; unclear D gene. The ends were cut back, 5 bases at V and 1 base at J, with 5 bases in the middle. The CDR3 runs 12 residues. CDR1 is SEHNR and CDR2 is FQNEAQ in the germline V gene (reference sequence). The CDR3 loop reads CASSRPQETQYF. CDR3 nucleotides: TGTGCCAGCAGCCGGCCCCAAGAGACCCAGTACTTC.